These T cell receptor beta chains were read from a single sample in a study of cytomegalovirus exposure and HLA in healthy donors. The assay was immunoSEQ multiplex PCR, and TCRdb's table has in-frame clones only and misses some. Of tens of thousands of clones in the sample, 84% were seen once. Sample: PBMCs. The source of these receptors is a woman under 30 in good health and CMV-seropositive. Both conserved end residues are trimmed from each CDR3. The D gene is left open where the match is weak.

V gene: TRBV5-1; J gene: TRBJ2-2; D gene: TRBD1; CDR3 protein: ASSRIGTGVTGELF
V gene: TRBV5-1; J gene: TRBJ1-2; D gene: TRBD1; CDR3 protein: ASSTGQGNYGYT
V gene: TRBV6-5; J gene: TRBJ1-5; D gene: TRBD1; CDR3 protein: ASQKADRVDQPQH
V gene: TRBV30; J gene: TRBJ2-2; D gene: TRBD2; CDR3 protein: DWRSFGREGNTGELF
V gene: TRBV18; J gene: TRBJ1-2; D gene: TRBD1; CDR3 protein: ASSPEGAKRRGSIDGYT
V gene: TRBV25-1; J gene: TRBJ1-5; D gene: TRBD1; CDR3 protein: ASSDDRVEGRPQH
V gene: TRBV9; J gene: TRBJ2-3; D gene: TRBD2; CDR3 protein: ASSVGPSGSGDTQY
V gene: TRBV28; J gene: TRBJ2-7; D gene: .; CDR3 protein: ASSQSTDYEQY
V gene: TRBV15; J gene: TRBJ1-1; D gene: TRBD1; CDR3 protein: ATTRDRMNTEAF
V gene: TRBV5-1; J gene: TRBJ2-7; D gene: .; CDR3 protein: ARTQGEEQY
V gene: TRBV5-4; J gene: TRBJ2-5; D gene: TRBD2; CDR3 protein: ASSLAASGSIETQY
V gene: TRBV7-8; J gene: TRBJ2-7; D gene: TRBD2; CDR3 protein: ASSPVFPGLAGDYEQY
V gene: TRBV10-3; J gene: TRBJ1-3; D gene: .; CDR3 protein: AISEQVGGNTIY
V gene: TRBV6-5; J gene: TRBJ1-1; D gene: TRBD1; CDR3 protein: ASSYGRQGSTEAF
V gene: TRBV18; J gene: TRBJ1-1; D gene: TRBD1; CDR3 protein: ASSPRQGAPSGTEAF
V gene: TRBV30; J gene: TRBJ2-1; D gene: TRBD2; CDR3 protein: ARKGLAGYNEQF
V gene: TRBV5-1; J gene: TRBJ2-3; D gene: .; CDR3 protein: ASSLGGGSTDTQY
V gene: TRBV12-5; J gene: TRBJ2-1; D gene: .; CDR3 protein: ASGLVGGLARSRDNEQF
V gene: TRBV19; J gene: TRBJ1-5; D gene: .; CDR3 protein: ATQDNAGQPQH
V gene: TRBV11-3; J gene: TRBJ2-5; D gene: .; CDR3 protein: ASSLDRGETQY
V gene: TRBV5-1; J gene: TRBJ2-7; D gene: .; CDR3 protein: ASSPDNLYEQY
V gene: TRBV11-2; J gene: TRBJ2-3; D gene: TRBD1; CDR3 protein: ASSILGQGHLTDTQY
V gene: TRBV29-1; J gene: TRBJ2-1; D gene: .; CDR3 protein: SLTRSSYNEQF
V gene: TRBV10-3; J gene: TRBJ2-6; D gene: TRBD1; CDR3 protein: AISEGLGQGFGGANVLT
V gene: TRBV6-5; J gene: TRBJ1-2; D gene: .; CDR3 protein: ASSYSSVMYGYT
V gene: TRBV4-2; J gene: TRBJ2-7; D gene: .; CDR3 protein: ASSQDFRPTSYEQY
V gene: TRBV14; J gene: TRBJ2-7; D gene: TRBD2; CDR3 protein: ASSHFTSGSYEQY
V gene: TRBV29-1; J gene: TRBJ2-1; D gene: TRBD2; CDR3 protein: SKTSGIYNEQF
V gene: TRBV5-4; J gene: TRBJ1-6; D gene: .; CDR3 protein: ASSPDRFSPLH
V gene: TRBV7-9; J gene: TRBJ2-1; D gene: .; CDR3 protein: ASSQYNGTQGNEQF
V gene: TRBV10-1; J gene: TRBJ1-1; D gene: TRBD1; CDR3 protein: ASSSNPLTGLNTEAF
V gene: TRBV6-1; J gene: TRBJ2-1; D gene: .; CDR3 protein: ASTPLAIGYNEQF
V gene: TRBV9; J gene: TRBJ1-2; D gene: .; CDR3 protein: ASRDYNGYT
V gene: TRBV25-1; J gene: TRBJ2-5; D gene: TRBD1; CDR3 protein: ASSARDRGHETQY
V gene: TRBV5-3; J gene: TRBJ2-3; D gene: TRBD2; CDR3 protein: ARSLRYVTSGTDTQY
V gene: TRBV7-6; J gene: TRBJ2-7; D gene: TRBD1; CDR3 protein: ASSTRQGNGEQY
V gene: TRBV6-5; J gene: TRBJ1-5; D gene: .; CDR3 protein: ASSLQGGNQPQH
V gene: TRBV11-2; J gene: TRBJ2-7; D gene: .; CDR3 protein: AGSRIGGAYHEQY
V gene: TRBV5-4; J gene: TRBJ2-1; D gene: TRBD2; CDR3 protein: ASSQLAGGYNEQF
V gene: TRBV30; J gene: TRBJ2-2; D gene: TRBD2; CDR3 protein: AWSELAGGPSTGELF
V gene: TRBV9; J gene: TRBJ2-7; D gene: .; CDR3 protein: ASSPSLLYEQY